The TCR beta chain under discussion was sequenced for a study of T cells in Graves' hyperthyroidism and ophthalmopathy. Overall study findings and caveats: Blood samples included most of the expanded thyroid clonotypes exceeding 0.001.

This CDR3 comprises 16 residues. Germline lookup yields CDR1 MDHEN and CDR2 SYDVKM. J gave up 0 bases and V 8 bases, and 10 bases lay outside the gene matches. From RNA transcripts, TCR beta CDR3 regions were amplified. HTBI primers were employed in a first-round RT-PCR of the TCR CDR3. TCRdb ran MiXCR on the multiplex PCR reads and lists one entry per CDR3 protein. The sample yields approximately 690,000 distinct CDR3 sequences, 20% seen once. In the case of this clonotype: Its matching antigen is unknown.

Sample: blood. The chain joins TRBV28 to TRBJ1-3; 7 bases align to TRBD1. The receptor comes from a young man with Graves' ophthalmopathy. CDR3 DNA: TGTGCCAGCGCACCTCCGGGACAGACCTCTGGAAACACCATATATTTT. Its translation is CASAPPGQTSGNTIYF. Full variable domain (missing parts from reference TRBV28 and TRBJ1-3): DVKVTQSSRYLVKRTGEKVFLECVQDMDHENMFWYRQDPGLGLRLIYFSYDVKMKEKGDIPEGYSVSREKKERFSLILESASTNQTSMYLCASAPPGQTSGNTIYFGEGSWLTVV.